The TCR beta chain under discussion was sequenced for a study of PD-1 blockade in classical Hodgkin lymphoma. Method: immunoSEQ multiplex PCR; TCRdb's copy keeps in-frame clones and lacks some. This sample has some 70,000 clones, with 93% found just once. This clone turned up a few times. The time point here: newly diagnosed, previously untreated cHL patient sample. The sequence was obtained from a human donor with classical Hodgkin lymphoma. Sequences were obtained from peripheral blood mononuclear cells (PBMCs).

The CDR3 loop reads CASSVGYGNEQFF. DNA of the CDR3: TGTGCCAGTAGTGTGGGGTATGGGAATGAGCAGTTCTTC. The chain recombines TRBV19 with TRBJ2-1; no clear D gene. In germline, CDR1 is LNHDA, CDR2 SQIVND (reference sequence). This CDR3 contains 13 residues. The V end was cut by 5 bases, the J end by 7 bases, with 12 bases between.